This T cell receptor (beta chain) was identified during a study of early T cells in non-severe SARS-CoV-2 infection (TCRdb year 2021). For the study in its entirety: Bulk RNA from unsorted whole blood was used for TCR sequencing, so alpha and beta chains could not be paired.

From the cysteine up to the phenylalanine, the CDR3 has a length of 15 residues. CDR3 DNA is the only sequence kept; it has 45 bases, read in frame from the first base. According to the germline V gene, CDR1 reads LGHNT and CDR2 reads FRNRAP. Trimming takes 1 base off V and 7 bases off J; junction bases not matched to a gene: 2. Here is what the overall study found, with its caveats: VDJdb matching was skewed toward anti-spike CD8 responses and likely underestimated virus-specific expansions by missing private and CD4 specificities.

The library was prepared using 5' RACE. The instrument given in TCRdb is NextSeq 500. Unique molecular identifiers were attached to individual cDNA molecules in the TCR library protocol so that sequencing error and PCR bias could be corrected. Both TCR alpha and beta chains were sequenced, and tight co-correlation was observed between alpha and beta sequence abundances in each sample. Per the authors' processing: V gene, J gene and CDR3 annotation of TCR sequences was performed with Decombinator V4. TCRs were defined as expanded if a significant change between any two time points was detected under a Poisson model with p below 0.0001. Abundances of TCRs were expressed as counts per million after normalisation to the total number of TCRs sequenced in each sample. MAIT TCRs were defined by TRAV1-2 paired with TRAJ12, TRAJ20 or TRAJ33, and iNKT TCRs by TRAV10 paired with TRAJ18. A search of VDJdb, accessed on 1 November 2021, was run for TCRs annotated to CMV, EBV and SARS-CoV-2, with TCRs annotated for multiple antigens excluded. The raw public data were reprocessed by TCRdb itself: fastp quality trimming at Q25, MiXCR clonotype calling, in-frame beta chains only. A single entry per CDR3 protein holds the most common genes and DNA from its merged rows. The V and J calls were determined by TCRdb, not by the authors. This sample comprises approximately 50,000 distinct CDR3 sequences, 8.5% to 10% of them detected only once. Together, the top ten hold roughly 8.3% of the sample.

In the case of this clonotype: The target of this receptor is not known. No base quality information exists; no much larger clone differs at one position.

A case-control design nested within a healthcare worker cohort in London, UK, was used, with weekly nasopharyngeal swab PCR tests and blood sampling performed. Healthcare workers were recruited during the week of the UK lockdown, between 23 and 31 March 2020, and followed weekly for up to roughly 16 weeks. The receptor's source is an adult who was a healthcare worker with PCR-confirmed SARS-CoV-2 infection or an uninfected control (not recorded which). Recombination connected TRBV12-5 to TRBJ2-2; TRBD1 fits 11 bases in the junction. The specimen was whole blood. The nucleotide sequence reads as follows: TGTGCTAGTGGTTTGGGGACAGGGGGCATCGGGGAGCTGTTTTTT. The resulting protein is CASGLGTGGIGELFF.